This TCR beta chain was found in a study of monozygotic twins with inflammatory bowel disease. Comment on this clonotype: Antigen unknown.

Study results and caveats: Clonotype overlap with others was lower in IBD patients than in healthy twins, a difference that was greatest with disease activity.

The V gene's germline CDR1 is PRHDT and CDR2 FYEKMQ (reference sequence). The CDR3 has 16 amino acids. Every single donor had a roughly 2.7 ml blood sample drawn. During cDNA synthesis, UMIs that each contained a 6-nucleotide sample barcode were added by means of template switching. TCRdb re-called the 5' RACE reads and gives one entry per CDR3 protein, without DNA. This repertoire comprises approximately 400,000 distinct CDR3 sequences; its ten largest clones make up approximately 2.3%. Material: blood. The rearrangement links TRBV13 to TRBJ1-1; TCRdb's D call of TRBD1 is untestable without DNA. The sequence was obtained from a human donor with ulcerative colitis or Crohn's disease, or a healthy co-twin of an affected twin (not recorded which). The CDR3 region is CASSRLGDSMNTEAFF.